The 17 T cell receptor beta chains reported below all come from one sample, sequenced in a study of shared clonotypes between healthy human individuals. CD45RO-negative, CCR7-selected cells formed the naive CD8 fraction, which excluded terminally differentiated effector memory CD45RA+ cells. Profiled with immunoSEQ multiplex PCR; TCRdb holds only in-frame clones, not every one. The sample comprises about 2,200,000 clones, approximately 94% of which are singletons, and roughly 1.7% rests with the top ten. Source material: naive CD8+ T cells from PBMCs. Receptors were obtained from a man aged 18 to 30 in good health. Some clones in this sample may be carry-over from other donors' samples.

In its sample, this clone was seen once. V is TRBV6-5 and J is TRBJ2-1; D is tentatively TRBD1 or TRBD2 (5 bases each). Trimming pared 2 bases from V and 5 bases from J, leaving 13 bases between. Germline V lookup: CDR1 MNHEY, CDR2 SVGAGI. The CDR3 contains 15 residues. CDR3 region: CASSYTGASHNEQFF. In DNA, the CDR3 is TGTGCCAGCAGTTACACCGGGGCAAGTCACAATGAGCAGTTCTTC.

This chain uses TRBV5-1 with TRBJ2-7; TRBD1 matches 9 bases. V lost 6 bases, J lost 3 bases, and 10 bases stayed unmatched. From germline, CDR1 is SGHRS and CDR2 YFSETQ. CDR3 size: 15 residues. The CDR3 region is CASNLGDRVNYEQYF. DNA for the CDR3: TGCGCCAGCAACCTTGGGGACAGGGTAAACTACGAGCAGTACTTC.

To note about this clone: The same CDR3 is also encoded by other DNA sequences in this sample. The genes are TRBV7-8 and TRBJ2-1, with 9 bases aligning to TRBD2. The trim removed 5 bases at V and 4 bases at J, leaving 6 bases unmatched. Germline CDR1 reads SGHVS; CDR2 reads FQNEAQ. The CDR3 spans 15 residues. The CDR3 DNA is TGTGCCAGCAGCCCTGGGACTAGCCTTTACAATGAGCAGTTCTTC. Its translation is CASSPGTSLYNEQFF.

A single count supports this clone. The chain has TRBV7-9 and TRBJ2-2; D is unresolved. Germline CDR1 and CDR2: SEHNR and FQNEAQ (reference sequence). The CDR3 is 17 amino acids. V was pared by 5 bases and J by 5 bases, with 21 bases between. The CDR3 here is CASSPLQHPGWTGELFF. CDR3 sequence (DNA): TGTGCCAGCAGCCCCCTCCAGCATCCCGGGTGGACCGGGGAGCTGTTTTTT.

The rearrangement links TRBV4-3 to TRBJ2-5; 10 bases agree with TRBD2. This CDR3 has 15 residues. The germline V gene has CDR1 LGHNA and CDR2 YSLEER. Trimming removed 3 bases from V and 9 bases from J; junction bases left unmatched: 10. CDR3 bases: TGCGCCAGCAGCCAGGGCCTAGCGGGAGCCGAGGCCCAGTACTTC. Translated, it gives CASSQGLAGAEAQYF.

The chain links TRBV5-6 to TRBJ1-5; D is perhaps TRBD1 (5 bases). Germline CDR1 SGHDT, CDR2 YYEEEE. The ends were cut back, 1 base at V and 1 base at J, with 12 bases in the middle. The CDR3 has 16 amino acids. CDR3: CASSLFQGASNQPQHF. CDR3 coding DNA: TGTGCCAGCAGCTTGTTTCAAGGGGCCAGCAATCAGCCCCAGCATTTT.

The chain joins TRBV7-9 to TRBJ1-1; 8 bases align to TRBD1. The V and J ends lost 5 bases and 1 base, in that order; junction bases with no gene match: 15. CDR3 length: 18 residues. CDR1 SEHNR and CDR2 FQNEAQ come from the germline V gene (reference sequence). CDR3 nucleotides: TGTGCCAGCAGCCGAGACAGGGGAGGAATAAGATCGAACACTGAAGCTTTCTTT. It yields the protein CASSRDRGGIRSNTEAFF.

As for this clone: One junction end disagrees with the germline gene, perhaps due to a read error. V and J are TRBV4-1 and TRBJ2-3; 9 bases are shared with TRBD2. Germline V lookup: CDR1 MGHRA, CDR2 YSYEKL. The CDR3 has 16 residues. CDR3: CASSQTPSGITGTQYF. CDR3 bases: TGCGCCAGCAGCCAGACTCCTAGCGGGATCACAGGTACGCAGTATTTT.

In this sample, this clone turned up once. The rearrangement uses TRBV29-1 and TRBJ2-1; D is undetermined. The CDR3 sequence is 16 residues long. V lost 4 bases, J lost 1 base, and 17 bases lay in between. Germline V gene data show CDR1 as SQVTM and CDR2 as ANQGSEA. The CDR3 sequence: CSVAMSVPASYNEQFF. The CDR3 DNA follows: TGCAGCGTTGCCATGAGCGTGCCCGCGTCCTACAATGAGCAGTTCTTC.

The sample holds a few counts of this clone. V and J are TRBV27 and TRBJ2-7; 7 positions match TRBD1. CDR1 and CDR2 from the germline V gene are MNHEY and SMNVEV (reference sequence). This CDR3 has 13 amino acids. V trimming: 5 bases; J trimming: 1 base; junction bases outside the gene matches: 2. The CDR3 nucleotides read TGTGCCAGCAGTCGGGACAGATCCTACGAGCAGTACTTC. Residues: CASSRDRSYEQYF.

The V call is TRBV9, the J call TRBJ1-2, with a tentative D call TRBD1 (5 bases). Trimming cost V 3 bases and J 1 base, with 13 bases left between them. This CDR3 has 15 residues. Germline V CDR1 and CDR2: SGDLS, YYNGEE. The CDR3, as DNA: TGTGCCAGCAGCGCCTGGGACCGAAATAACTATGGCTACACCTTC. Its protein is CASSAWDRNNYGYTF.

The chain links TRBV2 to TRBJ2-7; a possible D gene is TRBD2 (6 bases). The V gene's germline CDR1 is SNHLY and CDR2 FYNNEI. This CDR3 contains 15 residues. Trimming took off 7 bases at V and 1 base at J, with 17 bases between the two ends. DNA of the CDR3: TGTGCCAGCATGACTTGGCGGGAACTTTCCTACGAGCAGTACTTC. Translated: CASMTWRELSYEQYF.

V is TRBV5-1 and J is TRBJ2-3; D is ambiguous. Germline CDR1 SGHRS, CDR2 YFSETQ. V dropped 1 base and J dropped 4 bases, with 16 bases sitting between them. CDR3 length equals 16 residues. CDR3 coding DNA: TGCGCCAGCAGCTTGTTTTTCAGTCCGAGTCCAGATACGCAGTATTTT. It yields the protein CASSLFFSPSPDTQYF.

V is TRBV4-1 and J is TRBJ2-5, with 7 nucleotides matching TRBD1. This CDR3 contains 15 residues. With 4 bases clipped from V and 4 bases from J, the junction kept 9 bases outside the gene matches. Germline CDR1 and CDR2: MGHRA and YSYEKL. CDR3 nucleotide sequence: TGCGCCAGCAGCCCCCGACAGGGAGTGATAGAGACCCAGTACTTC. Translating it yields CASSPRQGVIETQYF.

CDR3 sequence reads: CAWRLLGEQYF. CDR3 in DNA: TGTGCCTGGAGGCTACTTGGCGAGCAGTACTTC. V and J are TRBV30 and TRBJ2-7; D unresolved. Trimming shortened V by 3 bases and J by 6 bases, and 9 bases separated the two germline ends. This CDR3 has 11 amino acids. Germline CDR1 is GTSNPN and CDR2 is SVGIG (reference sequence).

The chain couples TRBV4-2 to TRBJ1-5, with a possible D match to TRBD1 (6 bases). Germline CDR1 LGHNA, CDR2 YNFKEQ. CDR3 length: 14 amino acids. The germline V and J ends were trimmed by 4 bases and 3 bases, with 10 bases remaining between them. CDR3 in DNA: TGTGCCAGCAGCCCGTCAGGGGTCAATCAGCCCCAGCATTTT. Its translation is CASSPSGVNQPQHF.

The genes are TRBV7-3 and TRBJ2-1, with 9 bases fitting TRBD2. Trimming removed 5 bases from V and 5 bases from J; junction bases left unmatched: 10. The CDR3 extends over 16 amino acids. The germline CDR1 and CDR2 sequences are SGHTA and FQGTGA. CDR3 loop: CASSQYAGGPNNEQFF. Here the CDR3 DNA reads TGTGCCAGCAGCCAATACGCGGGGGGGCCTAACAATGAGCAGTTCTTC. Full variable domain (remainder filled in from reference TRBV7-3 and TRBJ2-1): GAGVSQTPSNKVTEKGKYVELRCDPISGHTALYWYRQSLGQGPEFLIYFQGTGAADDSGLPNDRFFAVRPEGSVSTLKIQRTERGDSAVYLCASSQYAGGPNNEQFFGPGTRLTVL.